Listed below are T cell receptor beta chains from one sample, sequenced in a study of blood T cell repertoires in COVID-19. TCRdb's copy holds only in-frame clones and misses some; the assay was immunoSEQ multiplex PCR. This table has about 110,000 clones, roughly 70% appearing once. Specimen: peripheral blood. These receptors were taken from a woman in her thirties or forties with acute or convalescent COVID-19. The CDR3 runs from the conserved cysteine through the conserved F or W. Expanded clones are given a class, and other clones once, few, many or no size at all.

j_call: TRBJ1-2; v_call: TRBV5-1; clone_size: .; cdr3_aa: CASSSGSGHDYGYTF
j_call: TRBJ2-3; v_call: TRBV10-3; clone_size: few; cdr3_aa: CAISDPASGGGTDTQYF
j_call: TRBJ1-1; v_call: TRBV30; clone_size: .; cdr3_aa: CSTGGTGSNSGGAFF
j_call: TRBJ1-4; v_call: TRBV25-1; clone_size: .; cdr3_aa: CASSDRGGSDEKLFF
j_call: TRBJ1-1; v_call: TRBV7-2; clone_size: many; cdr3_aa: CASSLGQGVGEAFF
j_call: TRBJ2-7; v_call: TRBV6-5; clone_size: .; cdr3_aa: CASSYSEGYEQYF
j_call: TRBJ2-2; v_call: TRBV2; clone_size: few; cdr3_aa: CASSERVTGELFF
j_call: TRBJ2-7; v_call: TRBV19; clone_size: .; cdr3_aa: CASSTPRQGRHEQYF
j_call: TRBJ1-2; v_call: TRBV19; clone_size: .; cdr3_aa: CASSISSDYGYTF
j_call: TRBJ2-5; v_call: TRBV3-1/TRBV3-2; clone_size: .; cdr3_aa: CASSRLAGQETQYF
j_call: TRBJ2-6; v_call: TRBV30; clone_size: .; cdr3_aa: CAWNPGTGANVLTF
j_call: TRBJ1-5; v_call: TRBV19; clone_size: once; cdr3_aa: CASSMGQGGGNQPQHF
j_call: TRBJ2-7; v_call: TRBV27; clone_size: .; cdr3_aa: CASRRDRLNEQYF
j_call: TRBJ1-2; v_call: TRBV6-5; clone_size: .; cdr3_aa: CASSYRKITGGVYTF
j_call: TRBJ1-1; v_call: TRBV3-1/TRBV3-2; clone_size: .; cdr3_aa: CASSYRDRRPEAFF
j_call: TRBJ1-4; v_call: TRBV19; clone_size: .; cdr3_aa: CASSIRQVNEKLFF
j_call: TRBJ1-2; v_call: TRBV5-1; clone_size: .; cdr3_aa: CASSLEAGDQGYTF
j_call: TRBJ2-1; v_call: TRBV4-1; clone_size: .; cdr3_aa: CASSQERQGGSNEQFF
j_call: TRBJ1-2; v_call: TRBV9; clone_size: few; cdr3_aa: CASSAQGDYGYTF
j_call: TRBJ2-5; v_call: TRBV19; clone_size: many; cdr3_aa: CASSIATGQGETQYF
j_call: TRBJ2-5; v_call: TRBV5-1; clone_size: once; cdr3_aa: CASSLGRGRSETQYF
j_call: TRBJ2-5; v_call: TRBV5-1; clone_size: once; cdr3_aa: CASSLGLAGAQQETQYF
j_call: TRBJ2-5; v_call: TRBV2; clone_size: .; cdr3_aa: CASTRTVQETQYF
j_call: TRBJ2-1; v_call: TRBV7-9; clone_size: .; cdr3_aa: CASSFITSATGYNEQFF
j_call: TRBJ2-7; v_call: TRBV11-2; clone_size: .; cdr3_aa: CASSLGHRWTGEGNGQYF
j_call: TRBJ1-5; v_call: TRBV7-2; clone_size: .; cdr3_aa: CASSFDRASNQPQHF